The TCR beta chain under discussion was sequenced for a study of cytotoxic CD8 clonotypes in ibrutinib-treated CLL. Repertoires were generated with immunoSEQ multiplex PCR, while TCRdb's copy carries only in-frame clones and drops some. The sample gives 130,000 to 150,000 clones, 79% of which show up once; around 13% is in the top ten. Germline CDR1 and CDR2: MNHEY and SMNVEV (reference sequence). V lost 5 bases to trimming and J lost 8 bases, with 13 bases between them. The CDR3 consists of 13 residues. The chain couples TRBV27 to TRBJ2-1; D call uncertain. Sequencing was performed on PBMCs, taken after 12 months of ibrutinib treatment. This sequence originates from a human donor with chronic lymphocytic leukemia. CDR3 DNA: TGTGCCAGCAGTCCTCCCGGCCTTGATGAGCAGTTCTTC. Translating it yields CASSPPGLDEQFF.